The sequence of this T cell receptor beta chain was determined in a study of identical twins. Study-wide results and caveats: Cross-sectional statistics, not tracking of the same donors, supported the conclusions.

This clonotype showed up just a few times. Its antigen is not identified. Between the trimmed V and J ends, which lost 2 bases and 3 bases, there was a span of 6 bases. Germline V gives CDR1 SQVTM, CDR2 ANQGSEA. There are 12 residues in the CDR3. TCRdb fed the 5' RACE reads into MiXCR, producing one record per CDR3 protein. The table records 450,000 or so distinct CDR3 sequences, 20% to 25% of them present only once. The same sample was also studied in work on T cells expressing NK-cell markers. Turning to that study: HCMV seropositivity marked most of the eight sequenced donors; one was seronegative. In about six donors, dominant CD3+CD56+NKG2C+ clones formed about 1.0-7.5% of CD8+ cells.

This chain connects TRBV29-1 to TRBJ2-3; weak D call: TRBD2 (5 bases). The sequencing input was CD4+ T cells sorted from blood. The clonotype comes from a woman aged 18-35 years in good health. CDR3 protein: CSVETGTDTQYF. CDR3 DNA: TGCAGCGTTGAAACGGGGACAGATACGCAGTATTTT.